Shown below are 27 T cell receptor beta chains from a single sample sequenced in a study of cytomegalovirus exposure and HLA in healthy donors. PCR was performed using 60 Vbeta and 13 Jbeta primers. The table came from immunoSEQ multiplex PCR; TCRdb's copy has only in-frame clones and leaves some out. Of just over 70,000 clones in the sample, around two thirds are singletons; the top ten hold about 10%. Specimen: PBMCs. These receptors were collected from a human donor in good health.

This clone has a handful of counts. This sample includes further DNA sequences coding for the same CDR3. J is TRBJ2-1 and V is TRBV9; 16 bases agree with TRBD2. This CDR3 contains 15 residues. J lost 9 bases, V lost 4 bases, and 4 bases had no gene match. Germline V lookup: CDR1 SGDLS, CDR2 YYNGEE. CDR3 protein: CASSPGTSGRGEQFF. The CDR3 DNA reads TGTGCCAGCAGCCCAGGGACTAGCGGGAGGGGTGAGCAGTTCTTC.

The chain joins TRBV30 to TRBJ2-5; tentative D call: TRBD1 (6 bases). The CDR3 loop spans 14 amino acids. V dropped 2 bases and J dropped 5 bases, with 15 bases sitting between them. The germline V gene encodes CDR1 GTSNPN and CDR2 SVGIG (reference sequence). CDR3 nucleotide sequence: TGTGCCTGGAGTAAGAGCGCCCAGGGGGAGACCCAGTACTTC. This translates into CAWSKSAQGETQYF.

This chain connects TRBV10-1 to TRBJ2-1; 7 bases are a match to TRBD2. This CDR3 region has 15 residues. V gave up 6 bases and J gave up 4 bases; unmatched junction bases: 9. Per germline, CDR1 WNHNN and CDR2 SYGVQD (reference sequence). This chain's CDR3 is CASRVSGPRYNEQFF. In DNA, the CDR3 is TGCGCCAGCAGGGTTAGCGGGCCAAGGTACAATGAGCAGTTCTTC.

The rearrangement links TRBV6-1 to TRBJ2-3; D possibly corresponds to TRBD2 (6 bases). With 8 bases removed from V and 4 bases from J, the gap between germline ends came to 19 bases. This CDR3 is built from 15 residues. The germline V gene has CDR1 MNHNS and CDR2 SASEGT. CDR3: CASGRSIGSPDTQYF. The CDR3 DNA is TGTGCCAGCGGGAGGTCAATAGGGTCCCCAGATACGCAGTATTTT.

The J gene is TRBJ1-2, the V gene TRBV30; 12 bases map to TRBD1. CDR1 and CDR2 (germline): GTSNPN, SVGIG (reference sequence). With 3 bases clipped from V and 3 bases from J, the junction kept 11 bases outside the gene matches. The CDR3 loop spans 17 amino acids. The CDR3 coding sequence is TGTGCCTGGAGCCTCCCCGGGACAGGGGGCTTTGACTATGGCTACACCTTC. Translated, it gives CAWSLPGTGGFDYGYTF.

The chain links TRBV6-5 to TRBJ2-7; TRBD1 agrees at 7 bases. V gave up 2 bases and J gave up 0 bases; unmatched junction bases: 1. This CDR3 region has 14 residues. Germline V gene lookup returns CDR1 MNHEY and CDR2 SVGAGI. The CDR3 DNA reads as TGTGCCAGCAGTTACGGGGACAGCTCCTACGAGCAGTACTTC. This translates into CASSYGDSSYEQYF.

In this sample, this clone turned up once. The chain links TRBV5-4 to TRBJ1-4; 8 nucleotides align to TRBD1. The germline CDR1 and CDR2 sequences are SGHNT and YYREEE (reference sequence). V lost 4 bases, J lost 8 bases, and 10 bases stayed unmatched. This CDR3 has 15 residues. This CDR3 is CASSETQGDGEKLFF. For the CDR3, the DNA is TGTGCCAGCAGCGAGACACAGGGGGATGGGGAAAAACTGTTTTTT.

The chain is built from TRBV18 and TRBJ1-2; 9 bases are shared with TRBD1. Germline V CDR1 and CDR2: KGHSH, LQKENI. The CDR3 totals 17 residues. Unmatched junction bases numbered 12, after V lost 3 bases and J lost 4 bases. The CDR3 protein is CASSPLPGQGLPYGYTF. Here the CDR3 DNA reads TGTGCCAGCTCACCGCTGCCGGGACAGGGTCTACCCTATGGCTACACCTTC.

DNA of the CDR3: TGTGCCAGCTCATCGGGACAGATTTATGGCTACACCTTC. Translated, it gives CASSSGQIYGYTF. The chain couples TRBV18 to TRBJ1-2, with TRBD1 matching 7 bases. Losses at the gene ends were 5 bases for V and 5 bases for J; bases not matched to a gene: 5. The CDR3 has 13 amino acids. Germline lookup yields CDR1 KGHSH and CDR2 LQKENI.

The CDR3 here is CASSTGHYEQYF. The CDR3 bases are TGTGCCAGCAGTACAGGGCACTACGAGCAGTACTTC. V and J are TRBV25-1 and TRBJ2-7; possible D gene TRBD1, 6 bases. Germline-derived CDR1 and CDR2 are MGHDK and SYGVNS. Trimming shortened V by 5 bases and J by 3 bases, and 8 bases separated the two germline ends. CDR3 length equals 12 residues.

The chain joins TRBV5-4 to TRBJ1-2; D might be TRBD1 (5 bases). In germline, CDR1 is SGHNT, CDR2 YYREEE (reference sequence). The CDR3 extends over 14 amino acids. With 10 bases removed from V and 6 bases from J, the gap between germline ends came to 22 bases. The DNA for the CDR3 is TGTGCCGGCCGCGGGGGAGGGGACTTTGATGGCTACACCTTC. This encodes CAGRGGGDFDGYTF.

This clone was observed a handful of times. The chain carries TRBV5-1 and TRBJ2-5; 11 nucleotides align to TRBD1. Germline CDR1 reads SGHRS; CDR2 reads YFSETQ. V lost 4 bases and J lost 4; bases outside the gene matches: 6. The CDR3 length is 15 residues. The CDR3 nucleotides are TGCGCCAGCAGCCCGGACAGGGGGCGTCCAGAGACCCAGTACTTC. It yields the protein CASSPDRGRPETQYF.

CDR3 residues: CAITQDTYNEQFF. Written as DNA, the CDR3 is TGTGCCATCACCCAGGACACCTACAATGAGCAGTTCTTC. The chain uses TRBV10-3 and TRBJ2-1, with a tentative D call TRBD1 (5 bases). V was cut by 7 bases and J by 2 bases, with 9 bases left in between. Germline V gene lookup returns CDR1 ENHRY and CDR2 SYGVKD. The CDR3 consists of 13 residues.

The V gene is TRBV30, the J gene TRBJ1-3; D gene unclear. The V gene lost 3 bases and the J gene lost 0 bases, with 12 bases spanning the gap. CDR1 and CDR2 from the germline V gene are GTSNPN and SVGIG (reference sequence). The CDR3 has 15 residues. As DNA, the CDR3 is TGTGCCTGGAGAGCCGGGGAGAACTCTGGAAACACCATATATTTT. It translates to CAWRAGENSGNTIYF.

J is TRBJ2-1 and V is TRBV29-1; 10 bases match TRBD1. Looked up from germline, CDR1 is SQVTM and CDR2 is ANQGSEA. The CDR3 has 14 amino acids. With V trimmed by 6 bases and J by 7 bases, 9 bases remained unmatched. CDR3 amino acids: CSVLGTGVGNEQFF. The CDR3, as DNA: TGCAGCGTCCTAGGGACAGGGGTGGGGAATGAGCAGTTCTTC.

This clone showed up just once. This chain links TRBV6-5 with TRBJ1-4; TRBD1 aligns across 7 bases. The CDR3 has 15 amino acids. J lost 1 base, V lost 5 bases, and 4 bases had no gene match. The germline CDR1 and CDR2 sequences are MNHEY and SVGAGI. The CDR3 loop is CASSRQGVTNEKLFF. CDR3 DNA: TGTGCCAGCAGTAGACAGGGAGTAACTAATGAAAAACTGTTTTTT.

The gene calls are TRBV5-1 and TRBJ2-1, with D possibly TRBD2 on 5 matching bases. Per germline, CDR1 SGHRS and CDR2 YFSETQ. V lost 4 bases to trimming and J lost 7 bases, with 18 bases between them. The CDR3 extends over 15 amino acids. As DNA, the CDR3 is TGCGCCAGCAGCCCGGAGGTAGGACCGTATAATGAGCAGTTCTTC. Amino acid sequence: CASSPEVGPYNEQFF.

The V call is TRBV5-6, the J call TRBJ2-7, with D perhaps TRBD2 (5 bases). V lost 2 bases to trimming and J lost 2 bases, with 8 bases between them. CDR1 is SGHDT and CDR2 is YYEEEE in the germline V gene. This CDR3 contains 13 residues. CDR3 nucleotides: TGTGCCAGCAGCTTAGAGACTACCTACGAGCAGTACTTC. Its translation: CASSLETTYEQYF.

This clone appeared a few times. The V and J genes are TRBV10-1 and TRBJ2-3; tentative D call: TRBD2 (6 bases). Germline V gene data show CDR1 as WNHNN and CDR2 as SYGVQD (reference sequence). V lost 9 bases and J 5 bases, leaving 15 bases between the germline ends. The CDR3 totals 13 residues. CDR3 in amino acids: CASTGEAGDTQYF. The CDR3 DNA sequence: TGCGCCAGTACGGGGGAGGCCGGAGATACGCAGTATTTT.

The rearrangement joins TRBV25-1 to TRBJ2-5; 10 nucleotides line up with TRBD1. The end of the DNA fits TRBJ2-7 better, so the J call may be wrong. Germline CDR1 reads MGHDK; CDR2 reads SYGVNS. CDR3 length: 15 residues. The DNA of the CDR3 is TGTGCCAGCAGTGAATCGGGGGACAGGGGCTACGAGCAGTACTTC. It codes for CASSESGDRGYEQYF.

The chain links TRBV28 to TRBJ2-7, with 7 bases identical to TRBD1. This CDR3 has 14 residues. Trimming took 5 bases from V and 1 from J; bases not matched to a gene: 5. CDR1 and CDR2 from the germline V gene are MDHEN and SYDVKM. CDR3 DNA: TGTGCCAGCAGTCGACAGGGTCGGTCCTACGAGCAGTACTTC. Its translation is CASSRQGRSYEQYF.

For the CDR3, the DNA is TGTGCCAGCTGGGACAGGGATGGGAGCACTGAAGCTTTCTTT. Translated, it gives CASWDRDGSTEAFF. The rearrangement uses TRBV6-6 and TRBJ1-1, with 9 bases matching TRBD1. V was pared by 8 bases and J by 4 bases, with 8 bases of the junction left unmatched. CDR3 length: 14 amino acids. CDR1 and CDR2 from the germline V gene are MNHNY and SVGAGI (reference sequence).

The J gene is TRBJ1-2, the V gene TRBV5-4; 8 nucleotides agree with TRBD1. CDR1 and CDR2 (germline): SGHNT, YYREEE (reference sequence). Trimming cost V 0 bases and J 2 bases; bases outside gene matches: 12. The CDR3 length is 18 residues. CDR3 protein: CASSLAQAGGGGNYGYTF. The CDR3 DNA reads TGTGCCAGCAGCTTGGCCCAGGCAGGGGGCGGAGGAAACTATGGCTACACCTTC.

The CDR3 DNA follows: TGTGCCAGCAGTGAGTCCCGGGGGGAGAGCTCCTACAATGAGCAGTTCTTC. Protein: CASSESRGESSYNEQFF. This sequence joins TRBV25-1 and TRBJ2-1; TRBD2 aligns across 7 bases. The CDR3 has 17 residues. Trimming took 3 bases from V and 0 from J; bases not matched to a gene: 8. Germline-derived CDR1 and CDR2 are MGHDK and SYGVNS.

CDR3 loop: CASTDRVGANVLTF. The CDR3 DNA sequence: TGTGCCAGCACCGACAGGGTTGGGGCCAACGTCCTGACTTTC. This chain joins TRBV28 and TRBJ2-6; 7 bases map to TRBD1. The V gene's germline CDR1 is MDHEN and CDR2 SYDVKM. This CDR3 is built from 14 residues. With V trimmed by 7 bases and J by 3 bases, 3 bases remained unmatched.

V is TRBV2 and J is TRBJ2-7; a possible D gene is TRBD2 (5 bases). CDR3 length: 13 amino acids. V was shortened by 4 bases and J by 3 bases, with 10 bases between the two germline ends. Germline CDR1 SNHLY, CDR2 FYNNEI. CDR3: CASSVGSGYEQYF. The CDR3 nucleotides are TGTGCCAGCAGTGTGGGCAGCGGCTACGAGCAGTACTTC.

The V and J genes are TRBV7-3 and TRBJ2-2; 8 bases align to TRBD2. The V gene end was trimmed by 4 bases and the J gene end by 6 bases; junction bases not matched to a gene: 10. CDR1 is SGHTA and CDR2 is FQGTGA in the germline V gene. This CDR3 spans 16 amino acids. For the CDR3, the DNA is TGTGCCAGCAGCTCACAGGCCCAGCGGGAGTCCGGGGAGCTGTTTTTT. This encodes CASSSQAQRESGELFF.